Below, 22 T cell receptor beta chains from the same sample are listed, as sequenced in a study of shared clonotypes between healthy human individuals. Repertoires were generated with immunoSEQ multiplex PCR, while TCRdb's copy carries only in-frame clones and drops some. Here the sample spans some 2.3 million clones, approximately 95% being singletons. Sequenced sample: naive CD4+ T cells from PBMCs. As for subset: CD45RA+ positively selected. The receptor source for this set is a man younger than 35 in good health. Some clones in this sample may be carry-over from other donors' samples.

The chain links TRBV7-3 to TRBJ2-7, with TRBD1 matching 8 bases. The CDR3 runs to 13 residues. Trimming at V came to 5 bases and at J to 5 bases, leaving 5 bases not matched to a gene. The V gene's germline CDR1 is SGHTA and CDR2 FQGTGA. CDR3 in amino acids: CASSRTGINEQYF. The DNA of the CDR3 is TGTGCCAGCAGCCGGACAGGGATCAACGAGCAGTACTTC.

CDR3 bases: TGTGCCAGCTTGGGCCGCGGAACAGGGAGGTATGAGCAGTTCTTC. This sequence encodes CASLGRGTGRYEQFF. The gene calls are TRBV28 and TRBJ2-1; D may correspond to TRBD1 or TRBD2 (6 bases each). CDR1 is MDHEN, CDR2 SYDVKM, per germline. The CDR3 contains 15 residues. Trimming stripped 8 bases from V and 8 bases from J, with 22 bases between.

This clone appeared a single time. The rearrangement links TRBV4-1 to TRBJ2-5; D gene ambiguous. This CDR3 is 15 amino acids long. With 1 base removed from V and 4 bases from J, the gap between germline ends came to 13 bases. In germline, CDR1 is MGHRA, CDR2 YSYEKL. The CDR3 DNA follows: TGCGCCAGCAGCCAAGTGGTTTTCGGGTTAGAGACCCAGTACTTC. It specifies CASSQVVFGLETQYF.

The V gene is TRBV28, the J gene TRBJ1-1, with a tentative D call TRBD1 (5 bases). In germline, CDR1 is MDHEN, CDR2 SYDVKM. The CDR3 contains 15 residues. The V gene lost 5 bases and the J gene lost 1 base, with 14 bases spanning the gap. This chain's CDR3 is CASSAGRGGNTEAFF. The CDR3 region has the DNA TGTGCCAGCAGTGCGGGGCGTGGAGGGAACACTGAAGCTTTCTTT.

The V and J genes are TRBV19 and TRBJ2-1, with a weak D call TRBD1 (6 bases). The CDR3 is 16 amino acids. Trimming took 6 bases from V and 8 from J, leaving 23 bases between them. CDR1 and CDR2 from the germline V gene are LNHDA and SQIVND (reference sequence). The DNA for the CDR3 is TGTGCCAGTAGAGACCGGTCCAGGGGCGCCGGGGATGAGCAGTTCTTC. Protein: CASRDRSRGAGDEQFF.

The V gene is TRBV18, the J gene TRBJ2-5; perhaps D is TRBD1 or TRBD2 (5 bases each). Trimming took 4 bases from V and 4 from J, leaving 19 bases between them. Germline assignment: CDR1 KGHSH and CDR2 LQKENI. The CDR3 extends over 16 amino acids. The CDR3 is CASSLVRLPGGETQYF. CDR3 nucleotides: TGTGCCAGCTCACTAGTCAGGCTTCCTGGGGGAGAGACCCAGTACTTC.

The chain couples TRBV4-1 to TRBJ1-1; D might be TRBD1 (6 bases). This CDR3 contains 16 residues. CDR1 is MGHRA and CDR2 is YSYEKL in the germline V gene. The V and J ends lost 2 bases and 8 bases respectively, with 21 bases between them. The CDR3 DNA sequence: TGCGCCAGCAGCCAAAACCTCGACAGGAGAAGAGGGGAAGCTTTCTTT. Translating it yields CASSQNLDRRRGEAFF.

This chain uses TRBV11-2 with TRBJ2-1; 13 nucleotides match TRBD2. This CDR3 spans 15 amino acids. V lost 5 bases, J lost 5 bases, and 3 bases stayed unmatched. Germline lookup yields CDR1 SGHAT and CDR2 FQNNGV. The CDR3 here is CASSQGLAGNNEQFF. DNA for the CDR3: TGTGCCAGCAGCCAGGGACTAGCGGGGAACAATGAGCAGTTCTTC. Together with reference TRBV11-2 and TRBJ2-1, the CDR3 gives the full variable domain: EAGVAQSPRYKIIEKRQSVAFWCNPISGHATLYWYQQILGQGPKLLIQFQNNGVVDDSQLPKDRFSAERLKGVDSTLKIQPAKLEDSAVYLCASSQGLAGNNEQFFGPGTRLTVL.

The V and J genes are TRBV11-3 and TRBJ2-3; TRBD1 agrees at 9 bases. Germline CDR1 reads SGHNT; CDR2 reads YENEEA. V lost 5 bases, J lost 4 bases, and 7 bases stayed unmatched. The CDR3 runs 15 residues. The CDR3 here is CASSPGTGQADTQYF. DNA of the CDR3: TGTGCCAGCAGCCCCGGGACAGGGCAGGCAGATACGCAGTATTTT.

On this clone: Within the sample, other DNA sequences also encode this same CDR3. CDR3 residues: CASSLAGASYEQYF. The CDR3 bases are TGTGCCAGCAGCCTAGCGGGAGCCTCCTACGAGCAGTACTTC. This sequence joins TRBV27 and TRBJ2-7; 10 bases line up with TRBD2. The CDR3 has 14 residues. Germline assignment: CDR1 MNHEY and CDR2 SMNVEV (reference sequence). V shed 6 bases and J 0 bases; nucleotides not matched to a gene: 2.

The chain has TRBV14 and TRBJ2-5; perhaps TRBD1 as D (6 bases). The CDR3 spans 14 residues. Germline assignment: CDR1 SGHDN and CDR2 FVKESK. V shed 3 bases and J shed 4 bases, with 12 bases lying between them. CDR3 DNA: TGTGCCAGCAGCCAGGGGGCCTACAGAGAGACCCAGTACTTC. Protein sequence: CASSQGAYRETQYF.

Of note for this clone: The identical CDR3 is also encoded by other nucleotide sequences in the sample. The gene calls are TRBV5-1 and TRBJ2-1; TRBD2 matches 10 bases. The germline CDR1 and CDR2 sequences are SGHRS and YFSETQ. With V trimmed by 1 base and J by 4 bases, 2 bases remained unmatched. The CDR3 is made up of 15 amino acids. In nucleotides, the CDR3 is TGCGCCAGCAGCTTGACTAGCGGGATATACAATGAGCAGTTCTTC. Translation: CASSLTSGIYNEQFF.

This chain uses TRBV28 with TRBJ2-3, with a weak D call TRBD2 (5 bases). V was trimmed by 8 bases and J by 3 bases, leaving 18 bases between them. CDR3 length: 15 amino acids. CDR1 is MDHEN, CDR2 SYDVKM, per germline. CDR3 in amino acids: CASGRGGFKTDTQYF. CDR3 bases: TGTGCCAGCGGCCGGGGTGGCTTCAAAACAGATACGCAGTATTTT.

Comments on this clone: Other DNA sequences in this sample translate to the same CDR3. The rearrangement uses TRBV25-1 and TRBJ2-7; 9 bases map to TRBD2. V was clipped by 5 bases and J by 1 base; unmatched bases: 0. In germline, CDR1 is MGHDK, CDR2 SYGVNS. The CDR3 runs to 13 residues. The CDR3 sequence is CASSLAGSYEQYF. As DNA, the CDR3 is TGTGCCAGCAGTCTAGCGGGATCCTACGAGCAGTACTTC.

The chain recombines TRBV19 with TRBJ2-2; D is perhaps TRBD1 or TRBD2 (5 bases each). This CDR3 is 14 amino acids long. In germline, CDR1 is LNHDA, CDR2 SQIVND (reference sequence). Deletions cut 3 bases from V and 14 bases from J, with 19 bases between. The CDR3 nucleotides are TGTGCCAGTAGTATTCAAATAATTGGGACGTCTCTGTTTTTT. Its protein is CASSIQIIGTSLFF.

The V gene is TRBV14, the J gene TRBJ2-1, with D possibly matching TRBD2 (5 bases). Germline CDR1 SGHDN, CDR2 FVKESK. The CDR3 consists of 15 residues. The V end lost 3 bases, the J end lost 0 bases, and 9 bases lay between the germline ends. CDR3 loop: CASSQASGSYNEQFF. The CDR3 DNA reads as TGTGCCAGCAGCCAGGCGAGCGGCTCCTACAATGAGCAGTTCTTC.

In nucleotides, the CDR3 is TGCAGTGCTAGAATCCATGAGCAGTTCTTC. This codes for CSARIHEQFF. The rearrangement links TRBV20-1 to TRBJ2-1; D remains ambiguous. This CDR3 is 10 amino acids long. V gave up 2 bases and J gave up 8 bases, with 4 bases separating them. The germline gives CDR1 DFQATT, CDR2 SNEGSKA (reference sequence).

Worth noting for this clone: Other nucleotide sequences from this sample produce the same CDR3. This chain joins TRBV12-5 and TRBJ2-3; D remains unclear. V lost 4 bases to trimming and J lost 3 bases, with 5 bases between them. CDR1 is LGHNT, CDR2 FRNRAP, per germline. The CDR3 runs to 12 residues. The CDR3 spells CASGSSTDTQYF. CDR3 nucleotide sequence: TGTGCTAGTGGTTCCTCGACAGATACGCAGTATTTT.

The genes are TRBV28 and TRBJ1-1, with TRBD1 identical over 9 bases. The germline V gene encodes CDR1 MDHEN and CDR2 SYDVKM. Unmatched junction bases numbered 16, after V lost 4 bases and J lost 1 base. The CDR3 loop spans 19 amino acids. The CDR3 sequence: CASSSPGQGFGVWNTEAFF. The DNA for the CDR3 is TGTGCCAGCAGTTCACCGGGACAGGGCTTCGGCGTGTGGAACACTGAAGCTTTCTTT.

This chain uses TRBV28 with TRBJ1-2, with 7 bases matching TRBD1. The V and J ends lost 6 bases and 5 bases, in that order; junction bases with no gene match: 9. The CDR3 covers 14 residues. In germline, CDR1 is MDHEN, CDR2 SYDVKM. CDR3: CASSVGTVGYGYTF. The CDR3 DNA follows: TGTGCCAGCAGCGTGGGGACAGTCGGATATGGCTACACCTTC.

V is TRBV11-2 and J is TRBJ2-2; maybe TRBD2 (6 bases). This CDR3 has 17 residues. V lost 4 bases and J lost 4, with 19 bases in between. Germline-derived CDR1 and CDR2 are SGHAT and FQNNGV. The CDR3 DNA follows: TGTGCCAGCAGCTACCGCATGGGAGGTCGGGTCACCGGGGAGCTGTTTTTT. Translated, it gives CASSYRMGGRVTGELFF.

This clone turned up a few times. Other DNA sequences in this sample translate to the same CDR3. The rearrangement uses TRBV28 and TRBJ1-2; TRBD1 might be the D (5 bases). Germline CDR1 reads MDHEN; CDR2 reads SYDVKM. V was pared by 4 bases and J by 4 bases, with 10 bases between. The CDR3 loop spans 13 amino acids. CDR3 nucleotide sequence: TGTGCCAGCAGTTCTGGTGGGGGCTATGGCTACACCTTC. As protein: CASSSGGGYGYTF.